The TCR beta chain under discussion was sequenced for a study of blood T cell repertoires in COVID-19. Study as a whole: COVID-19 samples collected from the United States, Italy and Spain covered acute and convalescent phases. PBMCs, B-cell-depleted T cells, or T cells were the source of the cDNA or gDNA that made up the material.

The CDR3 is 13 residues long. J lost 5 bases, V lost 7 bases, and 4 bases had no gene match. Repertoires were generated with immunoSEQ multiplex PCR, while TCRdb's copy carries only in-frame clones and drops some. The sample has 30,000 to 40,000 clones, approximately 81% seen once. The TCR originated in a human donor with acute or convalescent COVID-19. The donor label of this sample is uncertain. Sequenced: peripheral blood. The chain is built from TRBV12-3 or TRBV12-4 and TRBJ1-1, with 10 nucleotides matching TRBD1. This chain's CDR3 is CASTWTGGTEAFF. CDR3 DNA: TGTGCCAGCACTTGGACAGGGGGTACTGAAGCTTTCTTT.